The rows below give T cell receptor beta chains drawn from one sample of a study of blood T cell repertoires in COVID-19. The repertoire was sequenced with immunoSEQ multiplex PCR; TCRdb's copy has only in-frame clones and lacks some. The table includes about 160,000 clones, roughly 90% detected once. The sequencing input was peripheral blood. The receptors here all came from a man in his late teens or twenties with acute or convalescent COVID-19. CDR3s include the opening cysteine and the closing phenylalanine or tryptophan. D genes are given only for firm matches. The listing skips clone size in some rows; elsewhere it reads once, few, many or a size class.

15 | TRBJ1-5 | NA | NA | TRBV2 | TGTGCCAGCGGGCGGGCCGGGTCGAGCAATCAGCCCCAGCATTTT | CASGRAGSSNQPQHF
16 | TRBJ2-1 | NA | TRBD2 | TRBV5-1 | TGCGCCAGCAGCTTGGCCGGGGGGGCCTCCTACAATGAGCAGTTCTTC | CASSLAGGASYNEQFF
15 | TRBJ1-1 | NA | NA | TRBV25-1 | TGTGCCAGCACCCCCTTAGGAGGGACGTACACTGAAGCTTTCTTT | CASTPLGGTYTEAFF
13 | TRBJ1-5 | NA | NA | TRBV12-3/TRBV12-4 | TGTGCCAGCAGTTTAGCGTGGGAGCAGCCCCAGCATTTT | CASSLAWEQPQHF
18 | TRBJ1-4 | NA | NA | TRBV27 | TGTGCCAGCGTTCCTCTAGACCCCCTCAAGCCAACTAATGAAAAACTGTTTTTT | CASVPLDPLKPTNEKLFF
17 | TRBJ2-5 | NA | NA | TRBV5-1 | TGCGCCAGCAGCTTGGGGGCGTGGAGCGGCCTCCAAGAGACCCAGTACTTC | CASSLGAWSGLQETQYF
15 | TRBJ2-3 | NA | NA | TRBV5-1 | TGCGCCAGCAGCTTAAGCGGGGACACCACAGATACGCAGTATTTT | CASSLSGDTTDTQYF
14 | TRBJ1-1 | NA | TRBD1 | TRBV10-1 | TGCGCCAGCAGTGCGGACAGGGTGAACACTGAAGCTTTCTTT | CASSADRVNTEAFF
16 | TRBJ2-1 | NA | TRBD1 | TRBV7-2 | TGTGCCAGCAGCTTGGAGGGGACAGGGCCCTACAATGAGCAGTTCTTC | CASSLEGTGPYNEQFF
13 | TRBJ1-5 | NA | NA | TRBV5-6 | TGTGCCAGCAGCTTGAACCGGGTAGGGCCCCAGCATTTT | CASSLNRVGPQHF
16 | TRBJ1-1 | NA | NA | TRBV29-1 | TGCAGCACATTCGCGGGGGCTTTGAGCTTGAACACTGAAGCTTTCTTT | CSTFAGALSLNTEAFF
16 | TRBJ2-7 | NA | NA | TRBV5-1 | TGCGCCAGCAGCTTGATTTTGAATGGAGTCCCCTACGAGCAGTACTTC | CASSLILNGVPYEQYF
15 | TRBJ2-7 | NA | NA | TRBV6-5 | TGTGCCAGCAGTCCGAGCTCCGGGGTAGAGGGCGAGCAGTACTTC | CASSPSSGVEGEQYF
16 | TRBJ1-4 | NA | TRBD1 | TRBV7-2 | TGTGCCAGCAGTTGGACAGGGAGCTATTCAACAGAAAAACTGTTTTTT | CASSWTGSYSTEKLFF
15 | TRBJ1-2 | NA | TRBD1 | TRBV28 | TGTGCCAGCAGTCCACCGACAGGGAGGTTGTATGGCTACACCTTC | CASSPPTGRLYGYTF
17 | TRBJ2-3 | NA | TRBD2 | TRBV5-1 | TGCGCCAGCAGCTTGGGACTAGCGGGAGGATCGTCAGATACGCAGTATTTT | CASSLGLAGGSSDTQYF
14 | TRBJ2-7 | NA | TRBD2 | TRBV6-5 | TGTGCCAGCAAGCTAGCGGCCACCTCCTACGAGCAGTACTTC | CASKLAATSYEQYF
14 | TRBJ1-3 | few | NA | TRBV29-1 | TGCAGCGTTGCGGGATCCGTCTCTGGAAACACCATATATTTT | CSVAGSVSGNTIYF
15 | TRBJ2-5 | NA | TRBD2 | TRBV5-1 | TGCGCCAGCAGCTCCCAAGCGGGGGGGCTAGAGACCCAGTACTTC | CASSSQAGGLETQYF
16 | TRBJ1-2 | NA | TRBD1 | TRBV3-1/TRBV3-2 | TGTGCCAGCAGCCAGGGACAGGGATCCCTTCTTTATGGCTACACCTTC | CASSQGQGSLLYGYTF
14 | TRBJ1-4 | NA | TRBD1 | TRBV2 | TGTGCCAGCAGTCGAGACAGGGTGGGGGAAAAACTGTTTTTT | CASSRDRVGEKLFF
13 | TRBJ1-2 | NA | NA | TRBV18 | TGTGCCAGCTCAGAACCAGAATTACGTGGCTACACCTTC | CASSEPELRGYTF
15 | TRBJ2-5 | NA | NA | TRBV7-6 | TGTGCCAGCAGCTTATCGCCAGGGGCAGAAGAGACCCAGTACTTC | CASSLSPGAEETQYF
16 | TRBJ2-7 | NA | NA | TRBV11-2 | TGTGCCAGCAGCTCCCCGCCCGGACGGGAAGCCTACGAGCAGTACTTC | CASSSPPGREAYEQYF
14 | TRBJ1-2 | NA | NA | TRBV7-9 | TGTGCCAGCAGCTCGAGGACAGTTAACTATGGCTACACCTTC | CASSSRTVNYGYTF
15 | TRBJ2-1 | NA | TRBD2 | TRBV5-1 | TGCGCCAGCAGCGCAACTAGCGGGGGATACAATGAGCAGTTCTTC | CASSATSGGYNEQFF
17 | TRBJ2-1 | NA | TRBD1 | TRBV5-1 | TGCGCCAGCAGCACCGGGACAGGGGCTTTTACCTACAATGAGCAGTTCTTC | CASSTGTGAFTYNEQFF
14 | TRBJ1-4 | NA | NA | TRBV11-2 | TGTGCCAGCAGCTTAGGACTAACTAATGAAAAACTGTTTTTT | CASSLGLTNEKLFF
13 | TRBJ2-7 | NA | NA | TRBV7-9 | TGTGCCAGCAGCTTAGTCAGCCCGGGTACACAGTACTTC | CASSLVSPGTQYF
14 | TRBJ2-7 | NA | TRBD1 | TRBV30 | TGTGCCTGGACCCGGGACAGGGGCTCCTACGAGCAGTACTTC | CAWTRDRGSYEQYF
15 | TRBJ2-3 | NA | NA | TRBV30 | TGTGCCTGGAGTGTACGTATACATGGCACAGATACGCAGTATTTT | CAWSVRIHGTDTQYF
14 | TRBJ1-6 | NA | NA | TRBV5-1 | TGCGCCAGCAGTTCGCCAAACAATAATTCACCCCTCCACTTT | CASSSPNNNSPLHF
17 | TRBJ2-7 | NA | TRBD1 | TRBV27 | TGTGCCAGCAGCCTAATAACCGACAGGGGTGACGCCTACGAGCAGTACTTC | CASSLITDRGDAYEQYF
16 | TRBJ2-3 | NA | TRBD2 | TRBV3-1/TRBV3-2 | TGTGCCAGCAGCCAATTAGCGGGGGGTGGCACAGATACGCAGTATTTT | CASSQLAGGGTDTQYF
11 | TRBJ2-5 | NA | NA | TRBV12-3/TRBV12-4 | TGTGCCAGCAGTTCCGAAGAGACCCAGTACTTC | CASSSEETQYF
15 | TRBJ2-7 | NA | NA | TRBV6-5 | TGTGCCAGCAGTTACTCGGCGGGACAGCACTACGAGCAGTACTTC | CASSYSAGQHYEQYF
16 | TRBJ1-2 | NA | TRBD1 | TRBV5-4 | TGTGCCAGCACCCAGAGCACAGGGGGCGCAAACTATGGCTACACCTTC | CASTQSTGGANYGYTF
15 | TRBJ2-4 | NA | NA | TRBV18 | TGTGCCAGCTCACCACCGAAGGGGGTCAAAAACATTCAGTACTTC | CASSPPKGVKNIQYF
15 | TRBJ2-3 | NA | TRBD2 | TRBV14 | TGTGCCAGCAGCCTTCTAGCGGGGGTCACAGATACGCAGTATTTT | CASSLLAGVTDTQYF
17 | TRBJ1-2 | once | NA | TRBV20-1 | TGCAGTGCTAGTCACTCCCGGGTCCCCTTTTTTACTAGTGGCTACACCTTC | CSASHSRVPFFTSGYTF
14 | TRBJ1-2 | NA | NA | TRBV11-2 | TGTGCCAGCAGCTTAGTAGGGGTCGGCTATGGCTACACCTTC | CASSLVGVGYGYTF
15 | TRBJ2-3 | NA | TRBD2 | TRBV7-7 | TGTGCCAGCAGCCCCAGCGGGGGTCTCACAGATACGCAGTATTTT | CASSPSGGLTDTQYF
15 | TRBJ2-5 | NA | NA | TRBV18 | TGTGCCAGCTCGGAGGAGGACTTCGAGGGTCCGACCCAGTACTTC | CASSEEDFEGPTQYF
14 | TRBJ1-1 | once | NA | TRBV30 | TGTGCCTGGAGTCGAGAGGGCTCGAACACTGAAGCTTTCTTT | CAWSREGSNTEAFF
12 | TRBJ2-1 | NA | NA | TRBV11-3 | TGTGCCAGCAGCGGAGGGAACAATGAGCAGTTCTTC | CASSGGNNEQFF
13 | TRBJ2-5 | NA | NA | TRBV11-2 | TGTGCCAGCGGGGGCAGTTGGCAAGAGACCCAGTACTTC | CASGGSWQETQYF
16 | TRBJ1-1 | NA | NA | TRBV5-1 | TGCGCCAGCAGCTTTATCCGGGGAAAAATGAACACTGAAGCTTTCTTT | CASSFIRGKMNTEAFF
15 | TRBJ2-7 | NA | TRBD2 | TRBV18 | TGTGCCAGCTCACGTACCGGGACTAGCGGCCACGAGCAGTACTTC | CASSRTGTSGHEQYF
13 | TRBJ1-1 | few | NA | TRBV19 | TGTGCCAGTAGTATATTGGGGGGGGGTGAAGCTTTCTTT | CASSILGGGEAFF
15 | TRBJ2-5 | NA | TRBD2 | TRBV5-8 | TGTGCCAGCAGCTTTCTAGCGGGAGGTGAAGAGACCCAGTACTTC | CASSFLAGGEETQYF
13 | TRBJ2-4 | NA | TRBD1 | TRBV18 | TGTGCCAGCTCACGACAGGGTAAAAACATTCAGTACTTC | CASSRQGKNIQYF
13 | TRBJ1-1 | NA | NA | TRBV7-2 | TGTGCCAGCAGCTCGACCCGGGACACTGAAGCTTTCTTT | CASSSTRDTEAFF
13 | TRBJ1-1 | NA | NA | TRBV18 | TGTGCCAGCTCACAAACGGGGAACACTGAAGCTTTCTTT | CASSQTGNTEAFF
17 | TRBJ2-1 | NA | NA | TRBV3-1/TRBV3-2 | TGTGCCAGCAGCCAAGAGTGGGCGGGAAGCTCCTACAATGAGCAGTTCTTC | CASSQEWAGSSYNEQFF
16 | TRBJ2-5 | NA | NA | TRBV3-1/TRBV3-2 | TGTGCCAGCAGCCATCTCGGGTATGGAGGGGGCAAGACCCAGTACTTC | CASSHLGYGGGKTQYF
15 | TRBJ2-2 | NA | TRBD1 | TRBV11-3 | TGTGCCAGCAGCACGGGACAGGGAGACACCGGGGAGCTGTTTTTT | CASSTGQGDTGELFF